These T cell receptor beta chains were read from a single sample in a study of blood T cell repertoires in COVID-19. Method: immunoSEQ multiplex PCR; TCRdb's copy keeps in-frame clones and lacks some. Here the sample spans under 250,000 clones, roughly 80% being singletons. Sequenced material: peripheral blood. The receptors derive from a woman aged 80 or over with acute or convalescent COVID-19. The CDR3 runs from the conserved cysteine through the conserved F or W. D genes are given only for firm matches. Only some rows state a clone size, as once, few, many or a class for expanded clones.

size	V	J	D	DNA	CDR3
once	TRBV6-1	TRBJ1-2	NA	TGTGCCAGCAGTGAAGTCAGGGAGCGGGTGCGAGGCTACACCTTC	CASSEVRERVRGYTF
NA	TRBV19	TRBJ1-6	NA	TGTGCCAGTAGTCTTATGCAAGAGGATTCACCCCTCCACTTT	CASSLMQEDSPLHF
NA	TRBV6-2/TRBV6-3	TRBJ2-5	NA	TGTGCCAGCAGTTACTCGATTGTCAGGGAGACCCAGTACTTC	CASSYSIVRETQYF
NA	TRBV6-5	TRBJ1-3	TRBD1	TGTGCCAGCGGCCCTACAGGGGGCTCTGGAAACACCATATATTTT	CASGPTGGSGNTIYF
NA	TRBV10-1	TRBJ2-2	NA	TGCGCCAGCAGTGAGTCGACTCCAGGGCGGGGCACCGGGGAGCTGTTTTTT	CASSESTPGRGTGELFF
few	TRBV3-1/TRBV3-2	TRBJ2-1	TRBD1	TGTGCCAGCAGCCAATACTCGAGGACAGGGCGCTACAATGAGCAGTTCTTC	CASSQYSRTGRYNEQFF
NA	TRBV5-4	TRBJ1-1	TRBD1	TGTGCCAGCAGCTCAGCGGGACAGGGGAACACTGAAGCTTTCTTT	CASSSAGQGNTEAFF
NA	TRBV4-2	TRBJ2-7	TRBD2	TGTGCCAGCAGCCAACAACGAACTAGCGGGGGATCCTACGAGCAGTACTTC	CASSQQRTSGGSYEQYF
NA	TRBV5-1	TRBJ2-1	TRBD1	TGCGCCAGCAGCCGATACCCGGGACAGAGCTCCTACAATGAGCAGTTCTTC	CASSRYPGQSSYNEQFF
few	TRBV2	TRBJ2-1	TRBD2	TGTGCCAGCAGTACGACTAGCGGGAGTTCCAATGAGCAGTTCTTC	CASSTTSGSSNEQFF
NA	TRBV19	TRBJ2-2	NA	TGTGCCAGTAGTAATCAGGGGTCGGGGGAGCTGTTTTTT	CASSNQGSGELFF
NA	TRBV5-1	TRBJ2-2	TRBD2	TGCGCCAGCAGCTTGTCCCCGAGCGGGAGGGCCGGCGGGGAGCTGTTTTTT	CASSLSPSGRAGGELFF
few	TRBV7-9	TRBJ2-7	TRBD2	TGTGCCAGCAGCGTAGAGGGCGGGAGACCTTACGAGCAGTACTTC	CASSVEGGRPYEQYF
NA	TRBV6-1	TRBJ1-4	NA	TGTGCCAGCAGTGCTTGGGGCAGGGGAGAATCGATTGATGAAAAACTGTTTTTT	CASSAWGRGESIDEKLFF
NA	TRBV15	TRBJ2-7	TRBD2	TGTGCCACCAGCGCCCGACTAGCGGGAGTGGGAGAGCAGTACTTC	CATSARLAGVGEQYF
NA	TRBV27	TRBJ2-4	TRBD1	TGTGCCAGCAACAGGGGTGACATTCAGTACTTC	CASNRGDIQYF
NA	TRBV19	TRBJ1-6	TRBD1	TGTGCCAGTAGTGACAGGGCCTTATCCTATAATTCACCCCTCCACTTT	CASSDRALSYNSPLHF
NA	TRBV6-5	TRBJ1-5	NA	TGTGCCAGCAGTTACTCGTCGACAGGCAGCAATCAGCCCCAGCATTTT	CASSYSSTGSNQPQHF
NA	TRBV7-2	TRBJ2-7	TRBD2	TGTGCCAGCAGCTTAGGCCGGGGGGGGGAGCAGTACTTC	CASSLGRGGEQYF
NA	TRBV5-1	TRBJ2-4	TRBD2	TGCGCCAGCAGCTTGGGGGGAGGGCAGTTGGAAAACATTCAGTACTTC	CASSLGGGQLENIQYF
NA	TRBV18	TRBJ2-5	NA	TGTGCCAGCTCACCCGACAGACAAGAGACCCAGTACTTC	CASSPDRQETQYF
NA	TRBV4-2	TRBJ2-5	TRBD1	TGTGCCAGCAGCCAAGCCCCGGGACAGGGGGCAAGAGAGACCCAGTACTTC	CASSQAPGQGARETQYF
NA	TRBV5-5	TRBJ2-7	TRBD1	TGTGCCAGCAGCCCGACAGGGCTAAACTACGAGCAGTACTTC	CASSPTGLNYEQYF
NA	TRBV2	TRBJ2-7	TRBD2	TGTGCCAGCAGGCCTAGCGGAAACTCCTACGAGCAGTACTTC	CASRPSGNSYEQYF
NA	TRBV5-1	TRBJ2-3	TRBD2	TGCGCCAGCAGCTTGGACGGCGGGGGTTGGACAGATACGCAGTATTTT	CASSLDGGGWTDTQYF
NA	TRBV3-1/TRBV3-2	TRBJ1-2	TRBD1	TGTGCCAGCAGCCAAGGACAGGGGAGTGGCTACACCTTC	CASSQGQGSGYTF
NA	TRBV19	TRBJ2-4	TRBD1	TGTGCCAGTAGTCCCCCAGGGGGCCTTAAAAACATTCAGTACTTC	CASSPPGGLKNIQYF
many	TRBV4-1	TRBJ1-3	NA	TGCGCCAGCAGCCAAGCCACAGGCCTCCAATATTTT	CASSQATGLQYF
once	TRBV14	TRBJ1-3	TRBD1	TGTGCCAGCAGCCGGAGGCTAGACAGGGGGCCTGGAAACACCATATATTTT	CASSRRLDRGPGNTIYF
NA	TRBV6-5	TRBJ2-7	TRBD2	TGTGCCAGCAGTACGACTAGCGGCGCCTACGAGCAGTACTTC	CASSTTSGAYEQYF
NA	TRBV5-6	TRBJ1-1	NA	TGTGCCAGCAGGGTACAGGGCTTCGGGTTGAACACTGAAGCTTTCTTT	CASRVQGFGLNTEAFF
NA	TRBV24-1	TRBJ2-2	TRBD1	TGTGCCACCAGTACAGACAGGGCTTACACCGGGGAGCTGTTTTTT	CATSTDRAYTGELFF
NA	TRBV19	TRBJ1-2	TRBD1	TGTGCCAGTAGTATCGGTTCGGACAGGGACTACACCTTC	CASSIGSDRDYTF
NA	TRBV6-4	TRBJ2-3	TRBD2	TGTGCCAGCAGTGTCGGGGGGGCCAGCACAGATACGCAGTATTTT	CASSVGGASTDTQYF
NA	TRBV6-4	TRBJ1-2	TRBD1	TGTGCCAGTGAAGCCGGGACAGGGGCCTATGGCTACACCTTC	CASEAGTGAYGYTF
few	TRBV7-2	TRBJ1-6	TRBD1	TGTGCCAGCAGCTTGGGGGACAGGGGCAATTCACCCCTCCACTTT	CASSLGDRGNSPLHF
NA	TRBV28	TRBJ1-5	NA	TGTGCCAGCAGTAGACAGAGCAATCAGCCCCAGCATTTT	CASSRQSNQPQHF
NA	TRBV30	TRBJ1-5	NA	TGTGCCTGTCAACGACGATCCGGACTTACGAGCAATCAGCCCCAGCATTTT	CACQRRSGLTSNQPQHF
NA	TRBV9	TRBJ1-2	NA	TGTGCCAGCAGCCAGGACAGCCTCCCCTATGGCTACACCTTC	CASSQDSLPYGYTF
NA	TRBV10-1	TRBJ1-2	TRBD1	TGCGCCAGCAGTGAAACCCCGGGACAGAACCTCGCTGGCTACACCTTC	CASSETPGQNLAGYTF
NA	TRBV6-1	TRBJ1-5	TRBD1	TGTGCCAGCAGTGGGGACAGACTTCAAGACAACTATATAAGGCCCCAGCATTTT	CASSGDRLQDNYIRPQHF
NA	TRBV7-9	TRBJ2-6	NA	TGTGCCAGCAGCTTCGATAAATCGGGACTGAGCTCTGGGGCCAACGTCCTGACTTTC	CASSFDKSGLSSGANVLTF
NA	TRBV4-1	TRBJ1-5	NA	TGCGCCAGCAGCCCCCGTAGGTGGGTAGAGGTCTCTTATAGCAATCAGCCCCAGCATTTT	CASSPRRWVEVSYSNQPQHF
few	TRBV7-2	TRBJ2-4	NA	TGTGCCAGCAGCTTAGGTGGGGCGAGCAAAAACATTCAGTACTTC	CASSLGGASKNIQYF
NA	TRBV6-5	TRBJ1-2	NA	TGTGCCAGCAGTTACGCAGGGACTCCAGAACATGGCTACACCTTC	CASSYAGTPEHGYTF
NA	TRBV6-5	TRBJ2-5	TRBD1	TGTGCCAGCAGTTACTCCGGACAGGGGGCTGAGACCCAGTACTTC	CASSYSGQGAETQYF
NA	TRBV12-5	TRBJ2-1	TRBD2	TGTGCTAGTGGTTATCCGGGAGGGCTCAATGAGCAGTTCTTC	CASGYPGGLNEQFF
NA	TRBV3-1/TRBV3-2	TRBJ2-2	TRBD1	TGTGCCAGCAGGGCCAGGGGGCACTCTACCGGGGAGCTGTTTTTT	CASRARGHSTGELFF
many	TRBV5-4	TRBJ2-5	NA	TGTGCCAGCAGGGGGCGTCTTCAGTACTTCCAAGAGACCCAGTACTTC	CASRGRLQYFQETQYF
NA	TRBV28	TRBJ1-1	TRBD1	TGTGCCAGCCAGACAGGGGGCGCCTCGGACACTGAAGCTTTCTTT	CASQTGGASDTEAFF
NA	TRBV6-5	TRBJ2-1	NA	TGTGCCAGCAGTTACTCGATGGAGGCCTTTGAGCAGTTCTTC	CASSYSMEAFEQFF
NA	TRBV6-5	TRBJ1-5	NA	TGTGCCACTTCACAGGGTTATAGCAATCAGCCCCAGCATTTT	CATSQGYSNQPQHF
NA	TRBV6-6	TRBJ1-5	NA	TGTGCCAGCAGTTACGGGTTACAGGATAGCAATCAGCCCCAGCATTTT	CASSYGLQDSNQPQHF
few	TRBV28	TRBJ2-2	TRBD1	TGTGCCAGCAGTTGGCCTGGGACAGGGGGCGCCACCGGGGAGCTGTTTTTT	CASSWPGTGGATGELFF
NA	TRBV5-4	TRBJ1-5	NA	TGTGCCAGCAGTTCCCGCCCGGAGGATCAGCCCCAGCATTTT	CASSSRPEDQPQHF
once	TRBV6-4	TRBJ2-3	NA	TGTGCCAGCAGTGCCTCTGCTACAGATGGTACGCAGTATTTT	CASSASATDGTQYF
NA	TRBV24-1	TRBJ2-2	NA	TGTGCCACCAGTGATTCAGGGGCGCGCACCGGGGAGCTGTTTTTT	CATSDSGARTGELFF
NA	TRBV15	TRBJ1-3	NA	TGTGCCACCAGCAGAGATTCAGGATTTGGAAACACCATATATTTT	CATSRDSGFGNTIYF
NA	TRBV2	TRBJ1-4	NA	TGTGCCAGCAGCGTGACAAGAACTAATGAAAAACTGTTTTTT	CASSVTRTNEKLFF